What follows are 15 T cell receptor beta chains derived from one specimen sequenced in a study of blood T cell repertoires in COVID-19. Libraries were prepared by immunoSEQ multiplex PCR; TCRdb keeps only in-frame clonotypes and omits some of them. The sample lists 100,000 to 150,000 clones; over 60% were seen once. Sample: peripheral blood. The receptors derive from a human donor in a cohort sampled during active COVID-19.

The J gene is TRBJ2-7, the V gene TRBV4-1; 7 nucleotides line up with TRBD1. V was pared by 5 bases and J by 6 bases, with 7 bases of the junction left unmatched. From germline, CDR1 is MGHRA and CDR2 YSYEKL. The CDR3 is 13 amino acids. The CDR3 is CASSSPTGTEQYF. As DNA, the CDR3 is TGCGCCAGCAGCTCACCGACAGGGACCGAGCAGTACTTC.

This clone was observed a handful of times. The chain employs TRBV6-5 and TRBJ1-1; 11 bases are a match to TRBD1. Per germline, CDR1 MNHEY and CDR2 SVGAGI. After removal of 6 bases from V and 8 bases from J, the junction contained 2 bases not matched to a gene. The CDR3 is 12 amino acids. The CDR3 bases are TGTGCCAGCAGCGGGACAGGGGGAGAAGCTTTCTTT. Translation gives CASSGTGGEAFF.

This CDR3 is CSVGYGAAEAFF. In DNA, the CDR3 is TGCAGCGTTGGATACGGAGCCGCTGAAGCTTTCTTT. The rearrangement joins TRBV29-1 to TRBJ1-1; D unresolved. The CDR3 runs 12 residues. Per germline, CDR1 SQVTM and CDR2 ANQGSEA. V lost 4 bases and J 6 bases, leaving 12 bases between the germline ends.

To note about this clone: Distinct nucleotide sequences in the sample also encode this CDR3. V gene TRBV28 combines with J gene TRBJ2-1, with D possibly being TRBD1 (5 bases). The CDR3 runs 14 residues. The germline CDR1 and CDR2 sequences are MDHEN and SYDVKM. V lost 6 bases, J lost 1 base, and 10 bases lay in between. The DNA of the CDR3 is TGTGCCAGCAGACCACCAGGGTCCTACAATGAGCAGTTCTTC. As protein: CASRPPGSYNEQFF.

This chain connects TRBV7-9 to TRBJ2-5, with TRBD1 matching over 11 bases. The germline V gene encodes CDR1 SEHNR and CDR2 FQNEAQ (reference sequence). V lost 4 bases to trimming and J lost 5 bases; unmatched junction nucleotides: 3. The CDR3 extends over 14 amino acids. The CDR3 coding sequence is TGTGCCAGCAGCTCGGGGACAGGGGGGGAGACCCAGTACTTC. Amino acid sequence: CASSSGTGGETQYF.

The V gene is TRBV10-1, the J gene TRBJ1-1; D unresolved. The CDR3 has 10 residues. Germline lookup yields CDR1 WNHNN and CDR2 SYGVQD (reference sequence). The V gene lost 9 bases and the J gene lost 12 bases, with 14 bases spanning the gap. CDR3 region: CASFRGKTFF. CDR3 DNA sequence: TGCGCCAGTTTCCGGGGTAAAACTTTCTTT.

The rearrangement links TRBV28 to TRBJ1-2; TRBD1 might be the D (5 bases). Per germline, CDR1 MDHEN and CDR2 SYDVKM. The CDR3 length is 12 residues. The V end lost 5 bases, the J end lost 7 bases, and 11 bases lay between the germline ends. Written as DNA, the CDR3 is TGTGCCAGCAGTCAGGGTTCCTTTGGCTACACCTTC. It codes for CASSQGSFGYTF.

The chain combines TRBV6-6 with TRBJ2-7; 7 positions match TRBD1. CDR1 and CDR2 from the germline V gene are MNHNY and SVGAGI (reference sequence). V shed 4 bases, J shed 2 bases, and the junction held 8 bases outside the gene matches. This CDR3 region has 15 residues. CDR3 sequence reads: CASSSRTGATYEQYF. CDR3 nucleotides: TGTGCCAGCAGTTCCCGGACAGGCGCTACCTACGAGCAGTACTTC.

The J gene is TRBJ2-5, the V gene TRBV19, with D perhaps TRBD2 (7 bases). V shed 5 bases and J shed 5 bases, with 15 bases lying between them. The CDR3 has 14 residues. Germline CDR1 is LNHDA and CDR2 is SQIVND (reference sequence). The CDR3 loop is CASSSSGGAETQYF. Written as DNA, the CDR3 is TGTGCCAGTAGTTCGTCGGGGGGCGCCGAGACCCAGTACTTC.

The chain recombines TRBV2 with TRBJ2-7; 9 nucleotides agree with TRBD1. The trim removed 6 bases at V and 0 bases at J, leaving 6 bases unmatched. The CDR3 runs to 15 residues. Per the germline V gene, CDR1 is SNHLY and CDR2 is FYNNEI. The CDR3 region is CASRGDRASSYEQYF. The CDR3 DNA follows: TGTGCCAGCAGGGGGGACAGGGCGAGCTCCTACGAGCAGTACTTC. Supplemented by reference TRBV2 and TRBJ2-7, the full variable domain reads EPEVTQTPSHQVTQMGQEVILRCVPISNHLYFYWYRQILGQKVEFLVSFYNNEISEKSEIFDDQFSVERPDGSNFTLKIRSTKLEDSAMYFCASRGDRASSYEQYFGPGTRLTVT.

This clone was observed a few times. The V call is TRBV27, the J call TRBJ2-2, with D perhaps matching TRBD2 (6 bases). Trimming pared 5 bases from V and 10 bases from J, leaving 14 bases between. The CDR3 length is 13 residues. Per the germline V gene, CDR1 is MNHEY and CDR2 is SMNVEV (reference sequence). The CDR3 reads CASSLRTGEELFF. The CDR3, as DNA: TGTGCCAGCAGTCTCCGGACGGGAGAGGAGCTGTTTTTT.

This clone is medium-sized. This rearrangement joins TRBV4-1 to TRBJ1-6; D is perhaps TRBD1 (5 bases). The CDR3 totals 16 residues. Per the germline V gene, CDR1 is MGHRA and CDR2 is YSYEKL. V lost 4 bases and J 3 bases, leaving 13 bases between the germline ends. CDR3 sequence (DNA): TGCGCCAGCAGCCTGGAGGGGCATAGCTATAATTCACCCCTCCACTTT. Translating it yields CASSLEGHSYNSPLHF.

This clone was detected a few times. The V call is TRBV2, the J call TRBJ1-5; a possible D gene is TRBD1 (6 bases). CDR1 is SNHLY and CDR2 is FYNNEI in the germline V gene. Trimming stripped 7 bases from V and 4 bases from J, with 11 bases between. CDR3 length equals 13 residues. The CDR3 DNA sequence: TGTGCCAGCAACAGGGAGGGGAATCAGCCCCAGCATTTT. Residues: CASNREGNQPQHF.

The chain couples TRBV7-9 to TRBJ1-2; weak D call: TRBD1 (6 bases). The germline gives CDR1 SEHNR, CDR2 FQNEAQ (reference sequence). The V gene lost 6 bases and the J gene lost 7 bases, with 18 bases spanning the gap. The CDR3 contains 14 residues. This CDR3 reads CASRPSRGAAGYTF. The CDR3 DNA sequence: TGTGCCAGCAGGCCTTCTCGGGGGGCGGCTGGCTACACCTTC.

Concerning this clone itself: An end of the junction differs from the germline gene, which may be a read error. The chain is built from TRBV11-2 and TRBJ1-6; D unresolved. This CDR3 is 15 amino acids long. Germline V CDR1 and CDR2: SGHAT, FQNNGV. CDR3 residues: CASSLDPATNSPLHF. CDR3 nucleotides: TGTGCCAGCAGCCTAGACCCAGCGACTAATTCACCCCTCCACTTT.